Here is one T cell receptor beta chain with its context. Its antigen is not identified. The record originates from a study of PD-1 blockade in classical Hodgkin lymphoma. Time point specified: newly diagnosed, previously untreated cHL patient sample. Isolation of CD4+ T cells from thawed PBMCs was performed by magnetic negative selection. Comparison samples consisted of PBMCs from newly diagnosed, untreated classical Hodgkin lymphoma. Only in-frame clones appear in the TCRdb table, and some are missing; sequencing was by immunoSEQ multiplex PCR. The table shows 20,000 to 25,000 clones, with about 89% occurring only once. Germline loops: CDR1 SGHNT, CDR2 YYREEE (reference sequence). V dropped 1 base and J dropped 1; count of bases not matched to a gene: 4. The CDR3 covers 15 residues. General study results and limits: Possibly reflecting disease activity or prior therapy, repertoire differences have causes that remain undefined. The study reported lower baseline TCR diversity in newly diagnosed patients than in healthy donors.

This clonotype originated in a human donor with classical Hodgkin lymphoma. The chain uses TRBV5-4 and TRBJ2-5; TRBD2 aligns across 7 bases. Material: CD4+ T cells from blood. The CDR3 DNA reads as TGTGCCAGCAGCTTGCGGCGGGGGAGCCAAGAGACCCAGTACTTC. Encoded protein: CASSLRRGSQETQYF.